Listed here are 15 T cell receptor beta chains from one sample, sequenced in a study of shared clonotypes between healthy human individuals. Some clones are missing from TCRdb's copy, which holds only in-frame ones; the method was immunoSEQ multiplex PCR. The table records hundreds of thousands of clones, about 96% of them present only once. CD8 cells classed as naive were CD45RO-negative and positively selected for CCR7, excluding terminally differentiated effector memory CD45RA+ cells. Specimen: naive CD8+ T cells sorted from blood. Receptor source: a woman in her 30s in good health.

The rearrangement uses TRBV2 and TRBJ2-7; 7 bases agree with TRBD1. CDR1 is SNHLY, CDR2 FYNNEI, per germline. The CDR3 is 15 residues long. The V segment lost 4 bases and the J segment 4 bases; nucleotides outside the gene matches: 10. The CDR3 region is CASSALQGEKYEQYF. The CDR3 coding sequence is TGTGCCAGCAGTGCCCTTCAGGGGGAAAAGTACGAGCAGTACTTC. The full variable domain, rest sourced from reference TRBV2 and TRBJ2-7, is EPEVTQTPSHQVTQMGQEVILRCVPISNHLYFYWYRQILGQKVEFLVSFYNNEISEKSEIFDDQFSVERPDGSNFTLKIRSTKLEDSAMYFCASSALQGEKYEQYFGPGTRLTVT.

This chain connects TRBV6-1 to TRBJ2-7; D ambiguous. The V end lost 3 bases, the J end lost 7 bases, and 13 bases lay between the germline ends. CDR3 size: 13 residues. Per germline, CDR1 MNHNS and CDR2 SASEGT. The CDR3 sequence is CASSDYAAGEQYF. CDR3 DNA: TGTGCCAGCAGTGATTATGCGGCCGGAGAGCAGTACTTC.

The chain couples TRBV28 to TRBJ2-7; no definite D call. Trimming took 1 base from V and 2 from J, leaving 12 bases between them. Per germline, CDR1 MDHEN and CDR2 SYDVKM. The CDR3 has 15 residues. The CDR3 is CASSLLAGTPYEQYF. In nucleotides, the CDR3 is TGTGCCAGCAGTTTATTAGCCGGAACTCCCTACGAGCAGTACTTC.

The chain recombines TRBV4-2 with TRBJ2-7, with D possibly matching TRBD2 (5 bases). Germline V gene data show CDR1 as LGHNA and CDR2 as YNFKEQ. The V end lost 0 bases, the J end lost 0 bases, and 9 bases lay between the germline ends. This CDR3 spans 15 amino acids. In nucleotides, the CDR3 is TGTGCCAGCAGCCAAGAGTTTGAGGGCTCCTACGAGCAGTACTTC. Encoded protein: CASSQEFEGSYEQYF.

Comment on this clone: Within the sample, other DNA sequences also encode this same CDR3. J is TRBJ2-7 and V is TRBV14, with 8 bases fitting TRBD1. The CDR3 length is 16 residues. Germline V gene data show CDR1 as SGHDN and CDR2 as FVKESK. The junction had 5 bases not matched to a gene; V was cut back by 1 base and J by 0 bases. The CDR3 protein is CASSQGRDRSSYEQYF. The CDR3 DNA sequence: TGTGCCAGCAGCCAAGGGCGGGACAGGAGCTCCTACGAGCAGTACTTC. Full variable domain (outside the CDR3, taken from reference TRBV14 and TRBJ2-7): EAGVTQFPSHSVIEKGQTVTLRCDPISGHDNLYWYRRVMGKEIKFLLHFVKESKQDESGMPNNRFLAERTGGTYSTLKVQPAELEDSGVYFCASSQGRDRSSYEQYFGPGTRLTVT.

The rearrangement links TRBV19 to TRBJ2-3; 12 nucleotides agree with TRBD2. The CDR3 is 17 amino acids. CDR1 and CDR2 from the germline V gene are LNHDA and SQIVND (reference sequence). The V segment lost 3 bases and the J segment 4 bases; nucleotides outside the gene matches: 8. The CDR3 nucleotides are TGTGCCAGTAGTATCGATAAGGGACTAGCGGGCCCAGATACGCAGTATTTT. Translating gives CASSIDKGLAGPDTQYF.

Only one count was recorded for this clone. J is TRBJ2-5 and V is TRBV2; D possibly corresponds to TRBD2 (6 bases). This CDR3 spans 14 amino acids. Germline CDR1 and CDR2: SNHLY and FYNNEI. The V end lost 6 bases, the J end lost 3 bases, and 14 bases lay between the germline ends. CDR3 in amino acids: CASRELAPEETQYF. DNA for the CDR3: TGTGCCAGCAGGGAACTAGCTCCTGAAGAGACCCAGTACTTC.

As for this clone: At the DNA level, this CDR3 is encoded by other sequences in the same sample as well. The chain couples TRBV9 to TRBJ2-2; no reliable D call. With 0 bases removed from V and 1 base from J, the gap between germline ends came to 7 bases. The V gene's germline CDR1 is SGDLS and CDR2 YYNGEE. CDR3 length: 15 residues. CDR3 sequence reads: CASSVGSLNTGELFF. The CDR3 DNA reads as TGTGCCAGCAGCGTAGGGTCTCTGAACACCGGGGAGCTGTTTTTT.

The gene calls are TRBV5-1 and TRBJ2-1; 12 bases align to TRBD1. Germline trimming cut 4 bases from V and 7 bases from J; bases unmatched to any gene: 6. Germline V gene lookup returns CDR1 SGHRS and CDR2 YFSETQ. This CDR3 comprises 15 residues. DNA of the CDR3: TGCGCCAGCAGCCCCGGGACAGGGGGCGCGAATGAGCAGTTCTTC. Its protein is CASSPGTGGANEQFF.

This chain connects TRBV29-1 to TRBJ2-5; TRBD2 might be the D (6 bases). The J call is doubtful: the DNA matches TRBJ2-7 better. From germline, CDR1 is SQVTM and CDR2 ANQGSEA. CDR3 size: 13 residues. CDR3 DNA: TGCAGCGTTGGGGGCGGGGACTCCTACGAGCAGTACTTC. It specifies CSVGGGDSYEQYF.

The V and J genes are TRBV28 and TRBJ1-1; D possibly corresponds to TRBD1 (6 bases). The CDR3 spans 15 residues. Trimming took 2 bases from V and 5 from J, leaving 15 bases between them. From germline, CDR1 is MDHEN and CDR2 SYDVKM. In DNA form, the CDR3 reads TGTGCCAGCAGTTTAGGGGGGGCAAGGGCAACTGAAGCTTTCTTT. Translation gives CASSLGGARATEAFF.

On this clone: The sample has other DNA sequences that encode this CDR3 too. This rearrangement joins TRBV15 to TRBJ1-5; weak D call: TRBD1 (6 bases). The CDR3 loop spans 15 amino acids. V lost 0 bases and J 4 bases, leaving 10 bases between the germline ends. Germline V gene lookup returns CDR1 LNHNV and CDR2 YYDKDF (reference sequence). The CDR3 DNA follows: TGTGCCACCAGCAGAGATCTAGGGGGGAATCAGCCCCAGCATTTT. This codes for CATSRDLGGNQPQHF.

This clone was picked up one time. This chain connects TRBV6-1 to TRBJ2-1; TRBD2 is a possible D gene (7 bases). V was trimmed by 7 bases and J by 2 bases, leaving 12 bases between them. Germline CDR1 is MNHNS and CDR2 is SASEGT. This CDR3 contains 14 residues. The DNA of the CDR3 is TGTGCCAGCAAGGGGGGAGGGCCCTACAATGAGCAGTTCTTC. Translating gives CASKGGGPYNEQFF.

This clone was seen just once. The rearrangement joins TRBV27 to TRBJ1-2, with D maybe TRBD1 (6 bases). The CDR3 is 14 amino acids. The germline V and J ends were trimmed by 6 bases and 4 bases, with 15 bases remaining between them. The germline CDR1 and CDR2 sequences are MNHEY and SMNVEV (reference sequence). CDR3 region: CASSTGRDTYGYTF. The DNA for the CDR3 is TGTGCCAGCAGCACCGGGAGGGACACCTATGGCTACACCTTC.

The chain combines TRBV7-9 with TRBJ2-1; possibly TRBD1 for D (6 bases). CDR3 length: 16 residues. V lost 4 bases and J 4 bases, leaving 17 bases between the germline ends. The V gene's germline CDR1 is SEHNR and CDR2 FQNEAQ (reference sequence). The CDR3 coding sequence is TGTGCCAGCAGCTCAGGGGAAGCGAGCTATTACAATGAGCAGTTCTTC. As protein: CASSSGEASYYNEQFF.